These 5 T cell receptor beta chains originate from one sample sequenced in a study of beta chain features in type 1 diabetes. The study's findings and limits: People with Type 1 diabetes carried modestly yet significantly shorter TCRB CDR3s in all four CD4+ subsets.

Expressed TCRB transcripts were sequenced, since all the RNA that had been isolated was reverse transcribed. Assay used: immunoSEQ multiplex PCR; TCRdb lists only in-frame clones, some missing. The table records under 850,000 clones, about an eighth of them present only once. The antigens these receptors bind are not known. Specimen: naive CD4+ T cells from blood. Receptor source: a man aged 18 to 30 with type 1 diabetes.

A few counts support this clone. The V call is TRBV7-9, the J call TRBJ2-7; D gene unclear. Germline V gene data show CDR1 as SEHNR and CDR2 as FQNEAQ (reference sequence). The CDR3 sequence is 14 residues long. Trimming cost V 1 base and J 4 bases, with 11 bases left between them. The CDR3 bases are TGTGCCAGCAGCTTAGACCGACCTTTTTACGAGCAGTACTTC. This sequence encodes CASSLDRPFYEQYF.

The CDR3 reads CARGVSGANVLTF. In nucleotides, the CDR3 is TGTGCCCGAGGAGTATCTGGGGCCAACGTCCTGACTTTC. The chain employs TRBV30 and TRBJ2-6, with D unclear. V lost 8 bases, J lost 1 base, and 9 bases lay in between. CDR1 GTSNPN and CDR2 SVGIG come from the germline V gene (reference sequence). This CDR3 comprises 13 residues.

This clone was detected a few times. The chain carries TRBV23-1 and TRBJ2-7; D is possibly TRBD2 (6 bases). TRBV23-1 is an ORF for which the function is uncertain. CDR3 size: 18 residues. With 3 bases removed from V and 3 bases from J, the gap between germline ends came to 24 bases. CDR3 loop: CASSHPDPSGVSGYEQYF. CDR3 nucleotides: TGCGCCAGCAGTCACCCCGACCCTTCGGGGGTCTCGGGCTACGAGCAGTACTTC.

The V gene is TRBV30, the J gene TRBJ2-1; the D is unclear. The CDR3 covers 13 residues. Per the germline V gene, CDR1 is GTSNPN and CDR2 is SVGIG (reference sequence). Trimming left V 0 bases short and J 2 bases short, with 5 bases between. The CDR3 region has the DNA TGTGCCTGGAGTGTAACCACCTACAATGAGCAGTTCTTC. This codes for CAWSVTTYNEQFF.

Written as DNA, the CDR3 is TGTGCCAGCAGCTTTAGACTAGCGAGGGAGCTGTTTTTT. Translated: CASSFRLARELFF. The chain joins TRBV5-6 to TRBJ2-2, with TRBD2 identical over 8 bases. The V segment lost 2 bases and the J segment 9 bases; nucleotides outside the gene matches: 3. Per germline, CDR1 SGHDT and CDR2 YYEEEE. There are 13 residues in the CDR3. The whole variable domain, filled in from reference TRBV5-6 and TRBJ2-2, reads DAGVTQSPTHLIKTRGQQVTLRCSPKSGHDTVSWYQQALGQGPQFIFQYYEEEERQRGNFPDRFSGHQFPNYSSELNVNALLLGDSALYLCASSFRLARELFFGEGSRLTVL.